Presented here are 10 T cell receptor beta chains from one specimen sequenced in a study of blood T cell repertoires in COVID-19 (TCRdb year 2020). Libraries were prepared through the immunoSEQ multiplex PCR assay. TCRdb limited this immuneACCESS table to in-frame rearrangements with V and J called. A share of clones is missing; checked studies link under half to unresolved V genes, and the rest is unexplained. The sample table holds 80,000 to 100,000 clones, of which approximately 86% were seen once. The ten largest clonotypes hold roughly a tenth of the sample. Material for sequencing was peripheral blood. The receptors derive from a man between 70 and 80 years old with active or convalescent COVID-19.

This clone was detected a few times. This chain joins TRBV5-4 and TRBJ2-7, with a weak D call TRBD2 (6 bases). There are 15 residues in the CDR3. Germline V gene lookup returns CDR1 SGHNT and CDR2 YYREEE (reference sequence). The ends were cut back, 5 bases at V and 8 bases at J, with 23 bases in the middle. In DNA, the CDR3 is TGTGCCAGCAGTATTGCTGGGGGGTCCAATATGAAGCAGTACTTC. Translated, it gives CASSIAGGSNMKQYF.

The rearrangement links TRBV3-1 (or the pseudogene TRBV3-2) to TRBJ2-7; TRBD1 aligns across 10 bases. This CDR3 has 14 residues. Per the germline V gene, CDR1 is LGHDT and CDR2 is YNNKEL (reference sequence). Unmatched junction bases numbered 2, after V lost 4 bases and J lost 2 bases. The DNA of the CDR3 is TGTGCCAGCAGCCGACAGGGGGCCACCTACGAGCAGTACTTC. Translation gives CASSRQGATYEQYF.

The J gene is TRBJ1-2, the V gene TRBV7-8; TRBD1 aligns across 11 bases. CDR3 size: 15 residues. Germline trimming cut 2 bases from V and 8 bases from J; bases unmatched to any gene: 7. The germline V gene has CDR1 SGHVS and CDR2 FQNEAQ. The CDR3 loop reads CASSLTGQGGTGYTF. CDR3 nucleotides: TGTGCCAGCAGCTTAACGGGACAGGGGGGAACCGGCTACACCTTC.

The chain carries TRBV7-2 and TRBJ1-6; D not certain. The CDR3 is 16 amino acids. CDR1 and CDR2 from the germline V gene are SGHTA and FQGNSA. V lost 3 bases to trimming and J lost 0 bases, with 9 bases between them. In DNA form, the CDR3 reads TGTGCCAGCAGCTTTGGTGCTAGCTCCTATAATTCACCCCTCCACTTT. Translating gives CASSFGASSYNSPLHF.

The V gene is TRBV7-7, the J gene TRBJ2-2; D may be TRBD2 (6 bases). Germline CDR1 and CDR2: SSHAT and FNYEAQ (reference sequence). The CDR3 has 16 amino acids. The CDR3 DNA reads TGTGCTACCGGAGGGCCCAGAGACATCAACACCGGGGAGCTGTTTTTT. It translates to CATGGPRDINTGELFF.

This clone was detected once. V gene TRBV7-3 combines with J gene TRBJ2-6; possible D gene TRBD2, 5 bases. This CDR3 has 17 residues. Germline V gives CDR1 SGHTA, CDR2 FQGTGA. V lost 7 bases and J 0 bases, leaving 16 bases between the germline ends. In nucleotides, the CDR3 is TGTGCCAGCATCTCTCGGGGAACAAGCTCTGGGGCCAACGTCCTGACTTTC. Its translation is CASISRGTSSGANVLTF.

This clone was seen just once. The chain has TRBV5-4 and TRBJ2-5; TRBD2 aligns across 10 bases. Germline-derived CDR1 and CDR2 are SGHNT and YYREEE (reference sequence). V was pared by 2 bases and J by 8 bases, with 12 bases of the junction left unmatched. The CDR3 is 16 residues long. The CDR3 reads CASSFGGNLAGETQYF. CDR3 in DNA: TGTGCCAGCAGCTTCGGGGGAAATCTAGCGGGGGAAACCCAGTACTTC.

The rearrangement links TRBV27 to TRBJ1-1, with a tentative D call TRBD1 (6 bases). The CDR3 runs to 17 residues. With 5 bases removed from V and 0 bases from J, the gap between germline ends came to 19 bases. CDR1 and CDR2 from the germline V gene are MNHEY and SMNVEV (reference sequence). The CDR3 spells CASSLVPGHRMNTEAFF. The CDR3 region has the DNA TGTGCCAGCAGTCTAGTTCCGGGACACAGAATGAACACTGAAGCTTTCTTT.

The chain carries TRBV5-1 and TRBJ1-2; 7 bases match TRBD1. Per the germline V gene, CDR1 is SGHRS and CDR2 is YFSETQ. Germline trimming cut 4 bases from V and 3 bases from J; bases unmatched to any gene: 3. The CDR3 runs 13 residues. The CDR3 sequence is CASSDTGDYGYTF. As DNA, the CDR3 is TGCGCCAGCAGCGATACAGGGGACTATGGCTACACCTTC.

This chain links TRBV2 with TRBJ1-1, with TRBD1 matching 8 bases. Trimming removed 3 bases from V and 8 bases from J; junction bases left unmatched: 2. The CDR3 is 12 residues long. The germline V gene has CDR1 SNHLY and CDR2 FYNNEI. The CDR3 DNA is TGTGCCAGCAGTGATACAGGGGGAGAAGCTTTCTTT. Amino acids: CASSDTGGEAFF. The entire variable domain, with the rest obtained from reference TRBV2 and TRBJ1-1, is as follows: EPEVTQTPSHQVTQMGQEVILRCVPISNHLYFYWYRQILGQKVEFLVSFYNNEISEKSEIFDDQFSVERPDGSNFTLKIRSTKLEDSAMYFCASSDTGGEAFFGQGTRLTVV.